This TCR beta chain was observed in a study of human T cells and chemical hapten exposure (dated by TCRdb to 2020 to 2023). Looking at the study overall: For sensitization, 2% DPC in acetone was applied to a 2 cm by 2 cm area of upper inner arm skin. Patients additionally received weekly therapeutic DPC doses to the scalp throughout the approximately 25-week study period. Patch testing on the upper back used Finn chambers containing 0.01% DPC, with scoring done after 6 days according to International Contact Dermatitis Research Group standards. Alopecia areata with under or over 50% scalp involvement, alopecia totalis and alopecia universalis were represented in the patient cohort, which was mostly female. Libraries were pooled for sequencing, and variation in per-sample TCR yields was attributed mainly to small differences in library volumes within the pool. This study followed changes in the peripheral blood TCR repertoire in vivo during primary and secondary sensitization of alopecia patients to the hapten diphenylcyclopropenone (DPC). Blood samples were taken from patients before sensitization (week 0) and then at 2, 6 and about 24 weeks after DPC sensitization. Nearly 30 alopecia patients provided blood for TCR sequencing at one to four time points (pre-sensitization, 2, 6 and 24 weeks). Study-wide conclusions, independent of this receptor: Expanded TCRs formed significantly more large CDR3 similarity clusters than pre-sensitization or healthy control sets, consistent with antigen-driven responses. Patch test score was positively correlated with the number of PT1 expanded TCRs, with significance at thresholds 8, 16 and 32 but not at 4. The number of TCRs above 1 in 1000 frequency did not change with DPC sensitization; there was no evidence of global repertoire structure alterations. After repeated subsampling, changes were observed in the strength of the expansion versus patch-test correlation and in the threshold at which the correlation became significant. All patients had alopecia, a presumed autoimmune disease, so their immune response might differ from that of healthy individuals.

The label giving this sample's time point can be read as: pre-sensitization, week 0. This specimen's treatment or condition label, per the study, means: therapeutic diphenylcyclopropenone sensitization with weekly scalp DPC. At each patch-test visit, blood was drawn before the patch test was applied. Eligible patients were aged 18 to 70, diagnosed with alopecia, deemed suitable for DPC therapy, and excluded if pregnant. Unfractionated whole blood was collected in Tempus Blood RNA tubes, and total RNA was extracted from that blood. Library preparation used RACE. TCRdb lists the instrument as NextSeq 500. During library preparation, unique molecular identifiers were attached to individual cDNA molecules so that TCRs could be counted in a quantitative, reproducible way. From each blood RNA sample, both TCR alpha and TCR beta chains were sequenced. The original pipeline was this. Samples had a median of roughly 98,000 TCRs, with a range from about 23,224 to 690,600. V, J and CDR3 annotation of the TCR reads was carried out using the Decombinator software suite. Every sample was subsampled to the same number of TCRs (28,000) for the PS versus PT1 abundance plots. TCRs were defined as expanded if absent before sensitization and observed at least eight times at the 2-week time point. TCRdb trimmed public reads at Q25 via fastp, called clones via MiXCR and kept in-frame beta chains. Each record represents a unique CDR3 protein, reported with the most common genes and DNA among its rows. The V and J calls, along with clone size, are taken from TCRdb and not from the paper's own processing. This sample has about 300,000 distinct CDR3 sequences in its table, and 4.5% to 5.5% of those were observed once. The top ten hold over 7% of the sample.

The CDR3 sequence holds 13 residues, the cysteine and phenylalanine included. Only the CDR3 region is kept as DNA, spanning 39 bases read in frame from base 1. V is clipped by 0 bases and J by 7 bases, and the sequence between their germline boundaries is 10 bases long. CDR1 DFQATT and CDR2 SNEGSKA were looked up in the germline V gene (reference sequence). The table lists this clonotype with a few counts. No antigen is known for it. No qualities accompany the bases; no much larger clone lies one base away. The sequences come from whole blood, collected in connection with sensitization to the hapten diphenylcyclopropenone (DPC). The clonotype was recovered from a woman under 30 with alopecia areata. Some clones in this sample may be carry-over from other donors' samples. The sequence is built from TRBV20-1 and TRBJ2-4, and TRBD2 may be the D gene, going by 5 matching bases. The CDR3 region reads CSARDYGENIQYF. The DNA sequence reads TGCAGTGCTAGAGATTACGGGGAGAACATTCAGTACTTC.